This T cell receptor beta chain was observed in a study of T cell responses to AZD1222 COVID-19 vaccine. Concerning this clone itself: No antigen is known for it.

Trimming took off 4 bases at V and 9 bases at J, with 14 bases between the two ends. The CDR3 sequence is 13 residues long. Germline V CDR1 and CDR2: SGHDT, YYEEEE. Study conclusions and caveats: Donors were chiefly white British, with a greater number of females, and clonal diversity was perhaps underestimated. Receipt of two AZD1222 doses was followed by a rise in Spike-specific TCR breadth and depth. Baseline seropositivity occurred in only six AZD1222 recipients. Repertoires were sampled only after the peak T cell response.

TCRdb's table, derived via immunoSEQ multiplex PCR, lists solely in-frame clones and lacks some. The table shows some 150,000 clones, with roughly nine tenths occurring only once. This clonotype was sampled from an adult in good health. This chain links TRBV5-6 with TRBJ2-1; no firm D call. The material sequenced was peripheral blood, taken on day 0 of AZD1222 vaccination. The CDR3 DNA sequence: TGTGCCAGCAGCCCGGGTAGGTACGGTGAGCAGTTCTTC. Translated: CASSPGRYGEQFF.